These 22 T cell receptor beta chains originate from one sample sequenced in a study of blood T cell repertoires in COVID-19. Some clones are missing from TCRdb's copy, which holds only in-frame ones; the method was immunoSEQ multiplex PCR. The sample holds approximately 140,000 clones, 88% seen once. Sequencing input: peripheral blood. Receptors were obtained from a human donor in a cohort sampled during active COVID-19.

This clone was detected only once. This sequence joins TRBV4-2 and TRBJ1-2, with 7 nucleotides matching TRBD1. The CDR3 sequence is 17 residues long. Germline V lookup: CDR1 LGHNA, CDR2 YNFKEQ. V gave up 8 bases and J gave up 7 bases; unmatched junction bases: 22. CDR3 protein: CASSRRLGGSNYGGYTF. The CDR3 DNA sequence: TGTGCCAGCTCTCGAAGATTAGGGGGCTCGAACTACGGTGGCTACACCTTC.

The chain carries TRBV11-3 and TRBJ2-1; the D is unclear. This CDR3 region has 13 residues. Germline assignment: CDR1 SGHNT and CDR2 YENEEA. Between the trimmed V and J ends, which lost 2 bases and 9 bases, there was a span of 11 bases. DNA for the CDR3: TGTGCCAGCAGCTTATCCTCCTTGAGTGAGCAGTTCTTC. Protein product: CASSLSSLSEQFF.

This clone was found once. The chain couples TRBV10-3 to TRBJ2-7; a weak D match, TRBD2 (5 bases). Trimming took off 7 bases at V and 3 bases at J, with 16 bases between the two ends. In germline, CDR1 is ENHRY, CDR2 SYGVKD. The CDR3 is 14 residues long. The CDR3 sequence: CAIMSGLPNYEQYF. The CDR3 nucleotides read TGTGCCATCATGTCCGGACTCCCCAACTACGAGCAGTACTTC.

This clone has only one observation. The chain employs TRBV27 and TRBJ2-3; 13 nucleotides align to TRBD2. From germline, CDR1 is MNHEY and CDR2 SMNVEV (reference sequence). The CDR3 loop spans 16 amino acids. The junction had 8 bases not matched to a gene; V was cut back by 4 bases and J by 7 bases. In DNA form, the CDR3 reads TGTGCCAGCAGTTCAATACTAGCGGGGGGGCCAAATACGCAGTATTTT. Protein: CASSSILAGGPNTQYF.

The rearrangement links TRBV14 to TRBJ2-7, with 10 positions matching TRBD1. The V segment lost 4 bases and the J segment 4 bases; nucleotides outside the gene matches: 4. This CDR3 contains 14 residues. The V gene's germline CDR1 is SGHDN and CDR2 FVKESK. CDR3 residues: CASSRDRGPYEQYF. For the CDR3, the DNA is TGTGCCAGCAGCCGGGACAGGGGACCTTACGAGCAGTACTTC.

The rearrangement joins TRBV19 to TRBJ1-6, with D unclear. The V gene's germline CDR1 is LNHDA and CDR2 SQIVND (reference sequence). There are 14 residues in the CDR3. Trimming took off 6 bases at V and 5 bases at J, with 11 bases between the two ends. CDR3 sequence reads: CASRPPGNNSPLHF. CDR3 nucleotide sequence: TGTGCCAGTAGACCCCCGGGGAATAATTCACCCCTCCACTTT.

The genes are TRBV4-1 and TRBJ2-3; 11 bases are shared with TRBD2. The CDR3 is 18 amino acids. V trimming: 2 bases; J trimming: 0 bases; junction bases outside the gene matches: 7. Germline-derived CDR1 and CDR2 are MGHRA and YSYEKL. The CDR3 DNA reads as TGCGCCAGCAGCCAACCGGGACTAGCGGCAGCTAGCACAGATACGCAGTATTTT. Translated: CASSQPGLAAASTDTQYF.

V and J are TRBV5-1 and TRBJ2-7; D not certain. Germline assignment: CDR1 SGHRS and CDR2 YFSETQ. Trimming took off 0 bases at V and 3 bases at J, with 7 bases between the two ends. This CDR3 comprises 13 residues. Here the CDR3 DNA reads TGCGCCAGCAGCTTGGTCAGTTTCTACGAGCAGTACTTC. Translation gives CASSLVSFYEQYF.

This chain connects TRBV7-9 to TRBJ2-1, with 8 bases that match TRBD1. Unmatched junction bases numbered 5, after V lost 5 bases and J lost 2 bases. Germline CDR1 reads SEHNR; CDR2 reads FQNEAQ (reference sequence). This CDR3 comprises 15 residues. The CDR3 sequence is CASSMTGDPYNEQFF. The DNA for the CDR3 is TGTGCCAGCAGCATGACAGGGGACCCCTACAATGAGCAGTTCTTC.

The chain recombines TRBV6-2 or TRBV6-3 with TRBJ2-5; TRBD1 is a possible D gene (5 bases). V was pared by 7 bases and J by 3 bases, with 18 bases between. Germline-derived CDR1 and CDR2 are MNHEY and SVGEGT. The length of the CDR3 is 15 residues. The CDR3 loop reads CASTPWGKSEETQYF. The CDR3 DNA reads as TGTGCCAGCACCCCGTGGGGCAAATCTGAAGAGACCCAGTACTTC.

The chain employs TRBV7-2 and TRBJ2-5, with D tentatively TRBD2 (6 bases). The CDR3 consists of 14 residues. The ends were cut back, 1 base at V and 4 bases at J, with 10 bases in the middle. Germline V gives CDR1 SGHTA, CDR2 FQGNSA. The CDR3 nucleotides read TGTGCCAGCAGCTTAGGCGGGGCCCGAGAGACCCAGTACTTC. Amino acid sequence: CASSLGGARETQYF.

With regard to this clone: A much larger clone is a single base away; this may be a read error. Other nucleotide sequences from this sample produce the same CDR3. J is TRBJ2-7 and V is TRBV3-1 (or the pseudogene TRBV3-2), with TRBD2 as a possible D gene (6 bases). Per germline, CDR1 LGHDT and CDR2 YNNKEL (reference sequence). The CDR3 has 12 amino acids. V lost 4 bases and J lost 7, with 11 bases in between. DNA of the CDR3: TGTGCCAGCAGCCCGGGACTTAGGGAGCAGTACTTC. Translation gives CASSPGLREQYF.

The J gene is TRBJ1-5, the V gene TRBV19, with 8 bases matching TRBD1. The J segment lost 3 bases and the V segment lost 8 bases, leaving 3 bases of the junction unmatched. CDR1 is LNHDA, CDR2 SQIVND, per germline (reference sequence). This CDR3 comprises 13 residues. The CDR3 region has the DNA TGTGCCAGTGGGACAGGCTTCAATCAGCCCCAGCATTTT. Encoded protein: CASGTGFNQPQHF.

The chain links TRBV7-9 to TRBJ2-3; 7 bases line up with TRBD2. Germline values: CDR1 SEHNR, CDR2 FQNEAQ (reference sequence). The CDR3 is 15 residues long. With V trimmed by 2 bases and J by 2 bases, 4 bases remained unmatched. The CDR3 region has the DNA TGTGCCAGCAGCTTACAGAGCGGGGTCACAGATACGCAGTATTTT. This gives the protein CASSLQSGVTDTQYF.

This clone was seen once. This chain connects TRBV10-3 to TRBJ2-1; D call uncertain. CDR1 is ENHRY and CDR2 is SYGVKD in the germline V gene. Trimming took 0 bases from V and 2 from J, leaving 14 bases between them. This CDR3 is built from 17 residues. The CDR3 DNA sequence: TGTGCCATCAGTGAGTCGAAAAGTAGCCCGACCTACAATGAGCAGTTCTTC. This translates into CAISESKSSPTYNEQFF.

This chain uses TRBV5-1 with TRBJ1-3; no clear D gene. V lost 0 bases to trimming and J lost 0 bases, with 10 bases between them. This CDR3 spans 16 amino acids. Germline CDR1 and CDR2: SGHRS and YFSETQ. CDR3 nucleotide sequence: TGCGCCAGCAGCTTGGATACAGCCGCCTCTGGAAACACCATATATTTT. Encoded protein: CASSLDTAASGNTIYF.

CDR3 protein: CASSPGTSGRSQETQYF. The CDR3, as DNA: TGTGCCAGCAGCCCCGGGACTAGCGGGAGGTCCCAAGAGACCCAGTACTTC. The chain employs TRBV4-2 and TRBJ2-5; 15 positions agree with TRBD2. Trimming cost V 4 bases and J 1 base; bases outside gene matches: 4. Germline CDR1 LGHNA, CDR2 YNFKEQ. The CDR3 spans 17 residues.

The V call is TRBV4-2, the J call TRBJ1-2; possible D gene TRBD1, 5 bases. With 0 bases removed from V and 4 bases from J, the gap between germline ends came to 12 bases. The germline gives CDR1 LGHNA, CDR2 YNFKEQ. This CDR3 has 15 residues. The CDR3 sequence: CASSQDSGEGYGYTF. The CDR3 bases are TGTGCCAGCAGCCAAGATTCGGGGGAAGGCTATGGCTACACCTTC.

The V gene is TRBV5-4, the J gene TRBJ2-3; tentatively, D is TRBD2 (6 bases). From germline, CDR1 is SGHNT and CDR2 YYREEE (reference sequence). The CDR3 is made up of 16 amino acids. V shed 0 bases and J shed 0 bases, with 11 bases lying between them. The CDR3 sequence is CASSLEAGSSTDTQYF. DNA for the CDR3: TGTGCCAGCAGCTTGGAGGCGGGATCTAGCACAGATACGCAGTATTTT. Full variable domain (rest looked up from reference TRBV5-4 and TRBJ2-3): ETGVTQSPTHLIKTRGQQVTLRCSSQSGHNTVSWYQQALGQGPQFIFQYYREEENGRGNFPPRFSGLQFPNYSSELNVNALELDDSALYLCASSLEAGSSTDTQYFGPGTRLTVL.

J is TRBJ2-5 and V is TRBV4-2, with TRBD1 matching 7 bases. The germline CDR1 and CDR2 sequences are LGHNA and YNFKEQ. The trim removed 0 bases at V and 2 bases at J, leaving 3 bases unmatched. This CDR3 is built from 15 residues. The CDR3 sequence is CASSQEGTEQETQYF. The CDR3 DNA reads TGTGCCAGCAGCCAAGAAGGGACAGAACAAGAGACCCAGTACTTC.

This clone was seen only once. CDR3 nucleotide sequence: TGTGCCAGCAGCTTAACCCCCCTACTAGCGGGGGGGCCCAATGAGCAGTTCTTC. This encodes CASSLTPLLAGGPNEQFF. The chain employs TRBV7-9 and TRBJ2-1; 13 nucleotides match TRBD2. Germline V CDR1 and CDR2: SEHNR, FQNEAQ (reference sequence). V lost 2 bases to trimming and J lost 6 bases; unmatched junction nucleotides: 10. The CDR3 covers 18 residues.

This clone has just one count. The chain employs TRBV3-1 (or the pseudogene TRBV3-2) and TRBJ2-7; D might be TRBD1 (5 bases). Germline values: CDR1 LGHDT, CDR2 YNNKEL (reference sequence). Trimming removed 0 bases from V and 3 bases from J, with 15 bases in between. The CDR3 consists of 16 residues. This CDR3 reads CASSQDGRTSFYEQYF. The CDR3 nucleotides are TGTGCCAGCAGCCAAGATGGTAGGACATCTTTCTACGAGCAGTACTTC.